This T cell receptor beta chain was found in a study of OX40 agonist ivuxolimab in advanced cancers. The overall study: Dose-escalation subjects each had hepatocellular carcinoma, melanoma, renal cell or head and neck cancer. Three individuals attained partial responses, comprising one hepatocellular carcinoma case and two cutaneous melanoma cases. Whole-study findings and limits: Clonal expansion by week 6 occurred in CD4+ and CD8+ blood T cells (at 0.1 to 3.0 mg/kg). There were also nonresponders showing low normalized T-cell clonal expansion.

On this clone: The antigen remains unidentified.

Profiling relied on immunoSEQ multiplex PCR, and the TCRdb table lists in-frame clones only, not all of them. Of approximately 48,000 clones listed, 80% are singletons. Germline loops: CDR1 SGHDN, CDR2 FVKESK. The CDR3 covers 15 residues. V lost 1 base to trimming and J lost 3 bases, with 12 bases between them. V is TRBV14 and J is TRBJ1-2; no firm D call. This clonotype was sampled from an adult with an advanced solid tumor such as melanoma, head and neck, liver or kidney cancer. The specimen comprised CD4+ or CD8+ T cells sorted from blood, sampled in a trial of the OX40 agonist ivuxolimab. CDR3 amino acids: CASSQVKGRHYGYTF. For the CDR3, the DNA is TGTGCCAGCAGCCAAGTTAAGGGCAGACACTATGGCTACACCTTC.